These 27 T cell receptor beta chains were sequenced from one sample in a study of human T cells and chemical hapten exposure. Unseparated into fractions, whole blood served as the source from which total RNA was extracted. TCRdb re-called the 5' RACE reads with MiXCR, one entry per CDR3 protein. This table holds tens of thousands of distinct CDR3 sequences, more than 15% found once. The receptor source for this set is a female donor in good health.

This clonotype was seen only once. The V call is TRBV25-1, the J call TRBJ1-2, with D uncertain. V shed 5 bases and J shed 4 bases, with 8 bases lying between them. This CDR3 spans 12 amino acids. Germline loops: CDR1 MGHDK, CDR2 SYGVNS. The CDR3 bases are TGTGCCAGCAGTTACGACACCTATGGCTACACCTTC. This codes for CASSYDTYGYTF.

A single count supports this clonotype. One base away lies a much larger clone, so this may be a sequencing read error. The rearrangement joins TRBV5-6 to TRBJ2-3; maybe TRBD2 (6 bases). The CDR3 has 13 residues. Germline V gene lookup returns CDR1 SGHDT and CDR2 YYEEEE. The CDR3 coding sequence is TGTGCCAGCAGCTTAACTAGCACAGAAACGCAGTATTTT. Translated: CASSLTSTETQYF.

The sample holds a few counts of this clonotype. The V and J genes are TRBV28 and TRBJ2-7, with D tentatively TRBD2 (5 bases). CDR1 and CDR2 from the germline V gene are MDHEN and SYDVKM. Deletions cut 6 bases from V and 2 bases from J, with 11 bases between. The CDR3 extends over 13 amino acids. CDR3 DNA sequence: TGTGCCAGCAGGTTGCGGGCGCCCTACGAGCAGTACTTC. It codes for CASRLRAPYEQYF.

CDR3 region: CSARDAGFDTEAFF. CDR3 DNA: TGCAGTGCTAGAGATGCGGGGTTCGACACTGAAGCTTTCTTT. This chain connects TRBV20-1 to TRBJ1-1; D not resolved. The CDR3 sequence is 14 residues long. Germline CDR1 reads DFQATT; CDR2 reads SNEGSKA (reference sequence). V was shortened by 0 bases and J by 3 bases, with 11 bases between the two germline ends.

This clonotype appeared a few times. The V call is TRBV5-1, the J call TRBJ1-1; possibly TRBD1 for D (6 bases). The CDR3 runs 15 residues. Trimming took 5 bases from V and 3 from J, leaving 17 bases between them. Germline CDR1 is SGHRS and CDR2 is YFSETQ. CDR3 bases: TGCGCCAGCAGTTTTACAGGGCTCGCGGACACTGAAGCTTTCTTT. Translated, it gives CASSFTGLADTEAFF.

This clonotype has more than one count but fewer than ten. The gene calls are TRBV7-9 and TRBJ1-1; D is possibly TRBD1 (5 bases). The CDR3 is made up of 15 amino acids. Trimming stripped 1 base from V and 10 bases from J, with 19 bases between. Germline V gene data show CDR1 as SEHNR and CDR2 as FQNEAQ (reference sequence). CDR3 bases: TGTGCCAGCAGCTTAGAGCAGGGTCGGTATTCTGGAGCTTTCTTT. Its translation is CASSLEQGRYSGAFF.

In this sample, this clonotype turned up a few times. This sequence joins TRBV20-1 and TRBJ2-1; 9 nucleotides agree with TRBD2. Germline V CDR1 and CDR2: DFQATT, SNEGSKA (reference sequence). The CDR3 is 17 amino acids. Unmatched junction bases numbered 18, after V lost 5 bases and J lost 7 bases. CDR3 nucleotides: TGCAGTGCTGTTCCCCTTATTAGCGGGAGAAAACGGAATGAGCAGTTCTTC. As protein: CSAVPLISGRKRNEQFF.

This clonotype has more than one count but fewer than ten. J is TRBJ2-2 and V is TRBV3-1, with 8 bases aligning to TRBD1. V was pared by 4 bases and J by 6 bases, with 4 bases of the junction left unmatched. The CDR3 loop spans 14 amino acids. CDR1 is LGHDT and CDR2 is YNNKEL in the germline V gene (reference sequence). CDR3 residues: CASSPKQGAGELFF. The CDR3 DNA reads as TGTGCCAGCAGCCCGAAACAGGGGGCCGGGGAGCTGTTTTTT.

This clonotype appeared a single time. The gene calls are TRBV6-2 or TRBV6-3 and TRBJ2-7; 9 bases fit TRBD1. This CDR3 has 13 residues. Trimming removed 5 bases from V and 9 bases from J; junction bases left unmatched: 8. Germline V lookup: CDR1 MNHEY, CDR2 SVGEGT. CDR3 nucleotides: TGTGCCAGCAGTGCCCGGGACAGGGCTGTGCAGTACTTC. Residues: CASSARDRAVQYF.

This clonotype has more than one count but fewer than ten. J is TRBJ2-7 and V is TRBV7-2, with 13 bases identical to TRBD2. The V gene end was trimmed by 6 bases and the J gene end by 6 bases; junction bases not matched to a gene: 8. This CDR3 contains 15 residues. The V gene's germline CDR1 is SGHTA and CDR2 FQGNSA. CDR3 nucleotides: TGTGCCAGCAGATCCACTAGGACTAGCGGGAGCGAGCAGTACTTC. Amino acid sequence: CASRSTRTSGSEQYF. The full variable domain, in which reference TRBV7-2 and TRBJ2-7 provide the parts outside the CDR3, is GAGVSQSPSNKVTEKGKDVELRCDPISGHTALYWYRQSLGQGLEFLIYFQGNSAPDKSGLPSDRFSAERTGGSVSTLTIQRTQQEDSAVYLCASRSTRTSGSEQYFGPGTRLTVT.

The rearrangement uses TRBV5-1 and TRBJ2-5, with no clear D. CDR3 length equals 14 residues. The V gene lost 0 bases and the J gene lost 0 bases, with 6 bases spanning the gap. CDR1 and CDR2 from the germline V gene are SGHRS and YFSETQ. The CDR3 DNA sequence: TGCGCCAGCAGCTTGGGGACCTACCAAGAGACCCAGTACTTC. As protein: CASSLGTYQETQYF.

Details on this clonotype: A single base separates this from a much larger clone, so it may be a read error. The chain carries TRBV29-1 and TRBJ2-1; 10 bases line up with TRBD1. Looked up from germline, CDR1 is SQVTM and CDR2 is ANQGSEA. J was trimmed by 3 bases and V by 4 bases; bases with no gene match: 6. CDR3 size: 15 residues. CDR3 residues: CSVGGQGGYYNEQFF. CDR3 sequence (DNA): TGCAGCGTTGGCGGACAGGGGGGGTACTACAATGAGCAGTTCTTC.

This clonotype was found a few times. V gene TRBV7-2 combines with J gene TRBJ2-1; 12 bases agree with TRBD2. Germline V CDR1 and CDR2: SGHTA, FQGNSA. The CDR3 loop spans 15 amino acids. V shed 5 bases and J 3 bases; nucleotides not matched to a gene: 2. CDR3 region: CASSPTSGSYNEQFF. The DNA of the CDR3 is TGTGCCAGCAGCCCGACTAGCGGGAGCTACAATGAGCAGTTCTTC.

The chain employs TRBV20-1 and TRBJ1-5; tentative D call: TRBD1 (5 bases). Trimming stripped 6 bases from V and 0 bases from J, with 9 bases between. Germline lookup yields CDR1 DFQATT and CDR2 SNEGSKA (reference sequence). The CDR3 covers 13 residues. The CDR3 region has the DNA TGCAGTGCAAAGACAGTTAGCAATCAGCCCCAGCATTTT. This translates into CSAKTVSNQPQHF.

The V and J genes are TRBV20-1 and TRBJ1-1, with D possibly being TRBD1 (5 bases). The CDR3 spans 15 residues. The V gene lost 5 bases and the J gene lost 3 bases, with 19 bases spanning the gap. Germline CDR1 reads DFQATT; CDR2 reads SNEGSKA (reference sequence). The CDR3 nucleotides are TGCAGTGCTTTAGGACGCCTCCTGGGGGACACTGAAGCTTTCTTT. Amino acid sequence: CSALGRLLGDTEAFF.

The genes are TRBV2 and TRBJ1-6; D is uncertain. There are 15 residues in the CDR3. Germline assignment: CDR1 SNHLY and CDR2 FYNNEI. Between the trimmed V and J ends, which lost 5 bases and 12 bases, there was a span of 20 bases. In DNA form, the CDR3 reads TGTGCCAGCAGTAGTACAAGTACAGTAGACTTACCCCTCCACTTT. Amino acid sequence: CASSSTSTVDLPLHF.

The chain combines TRBV29-1 with TRBJ1-4; D gene ambiguous. The CDR3 loop spans 12 amino acids. Trimming removed 6 bases at V and 4 bases at J, with 9 bases between. Germline V gene sequence: CDR1 SQVTM, CDR2 ANQGSEA. The CDR3 loop reads CSVLQDNEKLFF. Written as DNA, the CDR3 is TGCAGCGTCCTCCAGGATAATGAAAAACTGTTTTTT.

This clonotype has only a few counts. The gene calls are TRBV20-1 and TRBJ2-6; 7 bases are shared with TRBD1. The CDR3 is 14 amino acids. Trimming cost V 6 bases and J 2 bases; bases outside gene matches: 4. Germline CDR1 and CDR2: DFQATT and SNEGSKA (reference sequence). The CDR3 region is CSADGQAGANVLTF. The CDR3 DNA sequence: TGCAGTGCCGACGGACAGGCTGGGGCCAACGTCCTGACTTTC.

This clonotype has more than one count but fewer than ten. The rearrangement links TRBV7-2 to TRBJ2-7, with D perhaps TRBD2 (6 bases). Germline CDR1 SGHTA, CDR2 FQGNSA. V lost 2 bases and J 3 bases, leaving 11 bases between the germline ends. The CDR3 runs to 14 residues. The CDR3 loop is CASSLPGVVYEQYF. The CDR3 DNA is TGTGCCAGCAGCTTACCGGGGGTTGTCTACGAGCAGTACTTC.

The chain has TRBV18 and TRBJ2-3, with TRBD1 as a possible D gene (6 bases). CDR3 length: 15 amino acids. V dropped 3 bases and J dropped 1 base, with 11 bases sitting between them. Germline V lookup: CDR1 KGHSH, CDR2 LQKENI. Written as DNA, the CDR3 is TGTGCCAGCTCACCTATATCAGGGGGCACAGATACGCAGTATTTT. This gives the protein CASSPISGGTDTQYF.

This clonotype was seen many times. The chain uses TRBV15 and TRBJ2-1, with D perhaps matching TRBD2 (5 bases). Trimming removed 4 bases from V and 8 bases from J, with 21 bases in between. CDR3 length equals 16 residues. Germline V gene lookup returns CDR1 LNHNV and CDR2 YYDKDF (reference sequence). The CDR3 here is CATSIRSASPRDEQFF. The CDR3 DNA is TGTGCCACCAGCATCCGCTCGGCTAGCCCACGCGATGAGCAGTTCTTC.

This clonotype has more than one count but fewer than ten. V is TRBV6-5 and J is TRBJ2-2, with D maybe TRBD1 (6 bases). The CDR3 consists of 16 residues. V lost 1 base to trimming and J lost 2 bases, with 11 bases between them. From germline, CDR1 is MNHEY and CDR2 SVGAGI. The CDR3 bases are TGTGCCAGCAGTTACTGGGGTGGGGGCAACACCGGGGAGCTGTTTTTT. This encodes CASSYWGGGNTGELFF.

This clonotype came up a few times. The rearrangement uses TRBV20-1 and TRBJ2-3; D is possibly TRBD1 (6 bases). There are 16 residues in the CDR3. Germline-derived CDR1 and CDR2 are DFQATT and SNEGSKA (reference sequence). Deletions cut 0 bases from V and 1 base from J, with 14 bases between. The CDR3 coding sequence is TGCAGTGCTAGAGATGTGGGGGCGACCCGCACAGATACGCAGTATTTT. It translates to CSARDVGATRTDTQYF.

Ten or more counts support this clonotype. J is TRBJ1-2 and V is TRBV5-5; tentative D call: TRBD1 (6 bases). This CDR3 region has 14 residues. Trimming shortened V by 0 bases and J by 8 bases, and 14 bases separated the two germline ends. Per the germline V gene, CDR1 is SGHKS and CDR2 is YYEKEE (reference sequence). The CDR3 DNA sequence: TGTGCCAGCAGCTTGGAGTTACCAGGGGCCGGCTACACCTTC. This encodes CASSLELPGAGYTF.

The genes are TRBV30 and TRBJ1-6; no clear D gene. This CDR3 is 17 amino acids long. In germline, CDR1 is GTSNPN, CDR2 SVGIG (reference sequence). The V end was cut by 3 bases, the J end by 0 bases, with 15 bases between. CDR3 region: CAWSGERTSSYNSPLHF. The CDR3 region has the DNA TGTGCCTGGAGCGGTGAGAGAACGAGCTCCTATAATTCACCCCTCCACTTT.

This clonotype was seen more than once but under ten times. This chain's CDR3 is CASSLGWNTQETQYF. The DNA of the CDR3 is TGTGCCAGCAGTTTAGGTTGGAACACCCAAGAGACCCAGTACTTC. This rearrangement joins TRBV28 to TRBJ2-5; no clear D gene. This CDR3 spans 15 amino acids. Trimming shortened V by 2 bases and J by 1 base, and 11 bases separated the two germline ends. Germline V lookup: CDR1 MDHEN, CDR2 SYDVKM. The full variable domain, in which reference TRBV28 and TRBJ2-5 provide the parts outside the CDR3, is DVKVTQSSRYLVKRTGEKVFLECVQDMDHENMFWYRQDPGLGLRLIYFSYDVKMKEKGDIPEGYSVSREKKERFSLILESASTNQTSMYLCASSLGWNTQETQYFGPGTRLLVL.

This clonotype has more than one count but fewer than ten. The chain carries TRBV28 and TRBJ2-4; 10 bases map to TRBD2. J gave up 2 bases and V 7 bases, and 8 bases lay outside the gene matches. The germline V gene has CDR1 MDHEN and CDR2 SYDVKM. This CDR3 region has 16 residues. This CDR3 is CASTPAGGGTKNIQYF. The CDR3 nucleotides are TGTGCCAGCACCCCAGCGGGAGGGGGAACCAAAAACATTCAGTACTTC.